This T cell receptor beta chain was identified in a study of T cell changes during pregnancy in multiple sclerosis. The germline CDR1 and CDR2 sequences are SGHTA and FQGNSA. Deletions cut 4 bases from V and 7 bases from J, with 13 bases between. CDR3 length: 13 amino acids. The data were produced by immunoSEQ multiplex PCR, yet TCRdb's version contains in-frame clones alone and is incomplete. The sample lists 55,000 to 85,000 clones, about nine tenths seen once, with 1.5% in the top ten. J is TRBJ1-2 and V is TRBV7-2, with D perhaps matching TRBD1 (6 bases). Sequenced material: peripheral blood, taken in the third trimester of pregnancy. The receptor comes from a female donor with multiple sclerosis, enrolled in a pregnancy study. The CDR3 spells CASSYRVKAGYTF. DNA for the CDR3: TGTGCCAGCAGCTACAGGGTTAAGGCTGGCTACACCTTC.